This TCR beta chain was retrieved from a study of CD8 T cells in ankylosing spondylitis. CDR3 length: 16 residues. CDR1 and CDR2 (germline): SGHRS, YFSETQ. V dropped 5 bases and J dropped 2 bases, with 16 bases sitting between them. Each CDR3 protein gets one entry after TCRdb re-called the 5' RACE reads with MiXCR. The table records roughly 120,000 distinct CDR3 sequences, more than 6.5% of them present only once. Ten or more counts support this clonotype. This clonotype was obtained from a male donor with ankylosing spondylitis or in good health (not recorded which). The sample was blood, either unsorted or a sorted T cell fraction (not recorded which). The gene calls are TRBV5-1 and TRBJ2-2; D might be TRBD1 or TRBD2, each matching 5 bases. The DNA for the CDR3 is TGCGCCAGCAGGGCCGCCGGGACGGAAAACACCGGGGAGCTGTTTTTT. It encodes CASRAAGTENTGELFF.